These T cell receptor beta chains were read from a single sample in a study of shared T cell receptors in the human thymus. The assay was immunoSEQ multiplex PCR, and TCRdb's table has in-frame clones only and misses some. Of approximately 760,000 clones listed, 70% to 90% are singletons. This sample also appeared in a second study, on human thymus T cells.

Input material: thymocytes. These receptors all come from a girl in the first two years of life with a congenital heart defect. Each CDR3 is given with its conserved first and last residue. Fields, in order: V gene, J gene, clone size, CDR3 protein. Part of the rows lack a size; the others show once, few, many or a class for expanded clones.

v_call: TRBV28
j_call: TRBJ2-5
clone_size: .
cdr3_aa: CASPPGLAGVGETQYF

v_call: TRBV19
j_call: TRBJ1-3
clone_size: .
cdr3_aa: CASSISSNRAAALAGNTIYF

v_call: TRBV7-9
j_call: TRBJ2-5
clone_size: .
cdr3_aa: CASRLTGGLGETQYF

v_call: TRBV10-3
j_call: TRBJ2-2
clone_size: .
cdr3_aa: CAISVVAGGTDTGELFF

v_call: TRBV14
j_call: TRBJ2-5
clone_size: .
cdr3_aa: CASSRRRLGRKETQYF

v_call: TRBV27
j_call: TRBJ2-1
clone_size: .
cdr3_aa: CASSLSRDNEQFF

v_call: TRBV7-6
j_call: TRBJ1-2
clone_size: .
cdr3_aa: CASSVQGKDGYTF

v_call: TRBV18
j_call: TRBJ1-1
clone_size: .
cdr3_aa: CASSQDRIPYTEAFF

v_call: TRBV7-2
j_call: TRBJ1-1
clone_size: .
cdr3_aa: CASSLEGQPPENTEAFF

v_call: TRBV5-1
j_call: TRBJ1-1
clone_size: .
cdr3_aa: CASSSLRQVGAGNSLRMNTEAFF

v_call: TRBV11-2
j_call: TRBJ2-1
clone_size: .
cdr3_aa: CASSLNVRTSRYEQFF

v_call: TRBV12-5
j_call: TRBJ2-2
clone_size: .
cdr3_aa: CASAFRGAGSSNTGELFF

v_call: TRBV2
j_call: TRBJ2-1
clone_size: .
cdr3_aa: CASSEAVGGSYNEQFF

v_call: TRBV7-3
j_call: TRBJ1-1
clone_size: .
cdr3_aa: CASSLSGTGTEAFF

v_call: TRBV7-9
j_call: TRBJ1-6
clone_size: .
cdr3_aa: CASSQGTGKENNSPLHF

v_call: TRBV7-9
j_call: TRBJ2-2
clone_size: .
cdr3_aa: CASSRGGVWTGELFF

v_call: TRBV19
j_call: TRBJ2-7
clone_size: .
cdr3_aa: CASNWRRGYEQYF

v_call: TRBV7-9
j_call: TRBJ2-4
clone_size: .
cdr3_aa: CASSSTGEDKNIQYF

v_call: TRBV15
j_call: TRBJ1-5
clone_size: .
cdr3_aa: CATSGRKPGKNQPQHF

v_call: TRBV7-9
j_call: TRBJ2-7
clone_size: few
cdr3_aa: CASSLGQGNYHEQYF

v_call: TRBV9
j_call: TRBJ2-1
clone_size: once
cdr3_aa: CASSLTPGLGSYNEQFF

v_call: TRBV29-1
j_call: TRBJ2-2
clone_size: .
cdr3_aa: CSVGPRQGRRTGELFF

v_call: TRBV19
j_call: TRBJ1-4
clone_size: .
cdr3_aa: CASQGQINEKLFF

v_call: TRBV13
j_call: TRBJ2-3
clone_size: .
cdr3_aa: CASSLLPGLAGKPDTQYF

v_call: TRBV5-1
j_call: TRBJ2-7
clone_size: few
cdr3_aa: CASSTSRGLAGGIDYEQYF

v_call: TRBV2
j_call: TRBJ2-3
clone_size: .
cdr3_aa: CASRPTSGGASWGTDTQYF

v_call: TRBV6-5
j_call: TRBJ1-2
clone_size: .
cdr3_aa: CASSYSRGLNYGYTF

v_call: TRBV5-6
j_call: TRBJ1-1
clone_size: .
cdr3_aa: CASSSGEGGRAGTEAFF

v_call: TRBV11-3
j_call: TRBJ2-1
clone_size: .
cdr3_aa: CASSFGLAGARDEQFF

v_call: TRBV19
j_call: TRBJ1-2
clone_size: few
cdr3_aa: CASSGGFTNYGYTF

v_call: TRBV6-5
j_call: TRBJ2-3
clone_size: .
cdr3_aa: CASAAGQGTDTQYF

v_call: TRBV7-6
j_call: TRBJ2-1
clone_size: .
cdr3_aa: CASSLDPGTSGGLSYNEQFF

v_call: TRBV15
j_call: TRBJ2-1
clone_size: .
cdr3_aa: CATSVAWRGESNNEQFF

v_call: TRBV9
j_call: TRBJ1-3
clone_size: .
cdr3_aa: CASSVSGGAGNTIYF

v_call: TRBV6-1
j_call: TRBJ1-5
clone_size: few
cdr3_aa: CASSEPDRLPRDQPQHF

v_call: TRBV14
j_call: TRBJ1-1
clone_size: once
cdr3_aa: CASSQEPGGVDTEAFF

v_call: TRBV5-1
j_call: TRBJ1-2
clone_size: .
cdr3_aa: CASSRIRVPRGANYGYTF

v_call: TRBV9
j_call: TRBJ1-2
clone_size: .
cdr3_aa: CASSAAPSDSSLPPYGYTF

v_call: TRBV5-5
j_call: TRBJ2-2
clone_size: .
cdr3_aa: CASASHQILAGGAGELFF

v_call: TRBV2
j_call: TRBJ1-3
clone_size: .
cdr3_aa: CASSPMAVSGNTIYF

v_call: TRBV7-8
j_call: TRBJ2-1
clone_size: .
cdr3_aa: CASSLALDYNEQFF

v_call: TRBV27
j_call: TRBJ1-1
clone_size: few
cdr3_aa: CASSCTGDRPKNTEAFF

v_call: TRBV28
j_call: TRBJ1-1
clone_size: .
cdr3_aa: CASSLCFSGTGITTEAFF

v_call: TRBV19
j_call: TRBJ1-1
clone_size: .
cdr3_aa: CASSTPSRPNTEAFF

v_call: TRBV25-1
j_call: TRBJ1-1
clone_size: .
cdr3_aa: CASSARGVVTEAFF

v_call: TRBV7-9
j_call: TRBJ1-6
clone_size: .
cdr3_aa: CASSDRDSPLHF

v_call: TRBV27
j_call: TRBJ1-4
clone_size: few
cdr3_aa: CASSLLRGSTNEKLFF

v_call: TRBV23-1
j_call: TRBJ2-7
clone_size: .
cdr3_aa: CASRSPSSYEQYF